Listed below are T cell receptor beta chains from one sample, sequenced in a study of molecular identifiers for immune sequencing clone quantification. TCRdb reprocessed the PCR reads with MiXCR, giving one entry per CDR3 protein. The profile covers 460,000 or so distinct CDR3 sequences, with about 22% appearing a single time and approximately 0.84% taken by the ten largest. The specimen was naive CD8+ T cells from blood, with Jurkat cell RNA spiked in. Source of these receptors: a human donor in good health. Some libraries in this study had Jurkat cell RNA spiked in. Both conserved end residues are part of each CDR3. The D gene is left open where the match is weak. Size tells how often a clone was seen (once, few, many) or the class of an expanded clone, and some rows leave it out.

j_gene: TRBJ2-7; abundance: many; d_gene: .; v_gene: TRBV5-1; CDR3nt: TGCGCCAGCAGCTCTAGTGGGGGTAGCGGTAGAGACGAGCAGTACTTC; CDR3aa: CASSSSGGSGRDEQYF
j_gene: TRBJ2-7; abundance: many; d_gene: .; v_gene: TRBV7-6; CDR3nt: TGTGCCAGCAGCTTAACGGGGTACGGCTACGAGCAGTACTTC; CDR3aa: CASSLTGYGYEQYF
j_gene: TRBJ2-3; abundance: many; d_gene: TRBD1; v_gene: TRBV7-6; CDR3nt: TGTGCCAGCAGCCTGGGAGTGGAGAGGGGGCTTGGAGATACGCAGTATTTT; CDR3aa: CASSLGVERGLGDTQYF
j_gene: TRBJ2-7; abundance: .; d_gene: .; v_gene: TRBV11-2; CDR3nt: TGTGCCAGCAGCCTCCCATACCGGGTGAACGAGCAGTACTTC; CDR3aa: CASSLPYRVNEQYF
j_gene: TRBJ1-1; abundance: many; d_gene: .; v_gene: TRBV30; CDR3nt: TGTGCCTGGAGTGTAAACGGAGGACACGGGATAAACACTGAAGCTTTCTTT; CDR3aa: CAWSVNGGHGINTEAFF
j_gene: TRBJ2-7; abundance: .; d_gene: TRBD1; v_gene: TRBV7-2; CDR3nt: TGTGCCAGCAGCAAGACAGGGTACTTTACTGAGGGCCAGTACTTC; CDR3aa: CASSKTGYFTEGQYF
j_gene: TRBJ2-3; abundance: many; d_gene: .; v_gene: TRBV5-6; CDR3nt: TGTGCCAGCAGCTTGGCCGGGTTGGCCACAGATACGCAGTATTTT; CDR3aa: CASSLAGLATDTQYF
j_gene: TRBJ2-5; abundance: many; d_gene: TRBD1; v_gene: TRBV6-5; CDR3nt: TGTGCCAGCAGTTCCACAGGGGCGGACGGGGAGACCCAGTACTTC; CDR3aa: CASSSTGADGETQYF
j_gene: TRBJ1-1; abundance: many; d_gene: .; v_gene: TRBV4-3; CDR3nt: TGCGCCAGCAGCCAAGATAGAGGGGACTTGAACACTGAAGCTTTCTTT; CDR3aa: CASSQDRGDLNTEAFF
j_gene: TRBJ1-1; abundance: many; d_gene: .; v_gene: TRBV7-9; CDR3nt: TGTGCCAGCAGCTTATACTCCCGTGAAGCTTTCTTT; CDR3aa: CASSLYSREAFF
j_gene: TRBJ2-7; abundance: many; d_gene: .; v_gene: TRBV5-1; CDR3nt: TGCGCCAGCAGCTTGGGTTGGGGAAGCTCCTACGAGCAGTACTTC; CDR3aa: CASSLGWGSSYEQYF
j_gene: TRBJ1-5; abundance: many; d_gene: .; v_gene: TRBV6-1; CDR3nt: TGTGCCAGCAGAGAGTTTGAGCCCCAGCATTTT; CDR3aa: CASREFEPQHF
j_gene: TRBJ2-1; abundance: .; d_gene: TRBD2; v_gene: TRBV12-5; CDR3nt: TGTGCTAGTGGTTTGGCCTCTAGCGGGAGGGCCGGGGATGAGCAGTTCTTC; CDR3aa: CASGLASSGRAGDEQFF
j_gene: TRBJ2-1; abundance: .; d_gene: TRBD2; v_gene: TRBV24-1; CDR3nt: TGTGCCACCGGAGTTTTTGGCGGGAGGATGAATGAGCAGTTCTTC; CDR3aa: CATGVFGGRMNEQFF
j_gene: TRBJ2-2; abundance: once; d_gene: TRBD2; v_gene: TRBV12-3/TRBV12-4; CDR3nt: TGTGCCAGCAGATCACAGACACTAGCGGGAAGGGCCGGGGGGCTGTTTTTT; CDR3aa: CASRSQTLAGRAGGLFF
j_gene: TRBJ2-5; abundance: .; d_gene: TRBD1; v_gene: TRBV28; CDR3nt: TGTGCCAGCGGTAATGGGACAGTTCGAGAGACCCAGTACTTC; CDR3aa: CASGNGTVRETQYF
j_gene: TRBJ2-7; abundance: .; d_gene: .; v_gene: TRBV4-1; CDR3nt: TGCGCCAGCAGCCCAGTTACGAACTACGAGCAGTACTTC; CDR3aa: CASSPVTNYEQYF
j_gene: TRBJ1-5; abundance: many; d_gene: .; v_gene: TRBV20-1; CDR3nt: TGCAGTGCTAGAGATGCCCCCCTGAGCAATCAGCCCCAGCATTTT; CDR3aa: CSARDAPLSNQPQHF
j_gene: TRBJ2-7; abundance: few; d_gene: TRBD1; v_gene: TRBV18; CDR3nt: TGTGCCGGCTCACCGGGACAGGGGGCTTACGAGCAGTACTTC; CDR3aa: CAGSPGQGAYEQYF
j_gene: TRBJ1-5; abundance: few; d_gene: .; v_gene: TRBV4-1; CDR3nt: TGCGCCAGCAGCCAAGTATCCGAGGACCAGCCCCAGCATTTT; CDR3aa: CASSQVSEDQPQHF
j_gene: TRBJ1-1; abundance: .; d_gene: TRBD1; v_gene: TRBV2; CDR3nt: TGTGCCAGCACTCCGACAGGGATGAACACTGAAGCTTTCTTT; CDR3aa: CASTPTGMNTEAFF
j_gene: TRBJ2-7; abundance: many; d_gene: .; v_gene: TRBV5-4; CDR3nt: TGTGCCAGCAGCTTTAGGGGAGGCGGCGAGCAGTACTTC; CDR3aa: CASSFRGGGEQYF
j_gene: TRBJ2-6; abundance: .; d_gene: TRBD1; v_gene: TRBV5-4; CDR3nt: TGTGCCAGCAGTCGGACAGGGGGCGTTTGGGCCAACGTCCTGACTTTC; CDR3aa: CASSRTGGVWANVLTF
j_gene: TRBJ2-7; abundance: few; d_gene: .; v_gene: TRBV30; CDR3nt: TGTGCCTGGAGTGTAGGCTCAGTATCTAGCGAGCAGTACTTC; CDR3aa: CAWSVGSVSSEQYF
j_gene: TRBJ1-5; abundance: .; d_gene: .; v_gene: TRBV5-6; CDR3nt: TGTGCCAGCAGCCAAAGGGGGGGGGCTAGCAATCAGCCCCAGCATTTT; CDR3aa: CASSQRGGASNQPQHF
j_gene: TRBJ2-3; abundance: many; d_gene: .; v_gene: TRBV7-2; CDR3nt: TGTGCCAGCAGCTTAGCGTGGGGGCCGGATACGCAGTATTTT; CDR3aa: CASSLAWGPDTQYF
j_gene: TRBJ2-1; abundance: few; d_gene: .; v_gene: TRBV7-9; CDR3nt: TGTGCCAGCAGCTCACAACCGGTTACCTACAATGAGCAGTTCTTC; CDR3aa: CASSSQPVTYNEQFF
j_gene: TRBJ2-5; abundance: .; d_gene: TRBD2; v_gene: TRBV12-3/TRBV12-4; CDR3nt: TGTGCCAGCATCATAGCGGGAGGCGGAGAGACCCAGTACTTC; CDR3aa: CASIIAGGGETQYF
j_gene: TRBJ2-3; abundance: .; d_gene: .; v_gene: TRBV5-4; CDR3nt: TGTGCCAGCAGCGCACAGGGTAGCGGCACAGATACGCAGTATTTT; CDR3aa: CASSAQGSGTDTQYF
j_gene: TRBJ2-3; abundance: few; d_gene: TRBD2; v_gene: TRBV20-1; CDR3nt: TGCAGTGCTAGAGGCGGACTAGCGGGGGGGCCGGGTGGGTTAGATACGCAGTATTTT; CDR3aa: CSARGGLAGGPGGLDTQYF
j_gene: TRBJ2-2; abundance: few; d_gene: .; v_gene: TRBV5-6; CDR3nt: TGTGCCAGCAGCCCCCCTTACCCGCGGGGCGAGGAGCTGTTTTTT; CDR3aa: CASSPPYPRGEELFF
j_gene: TRBJ2-7; abundance: .; d_gene: .; v_gene: TRBV30; CDR3nt: TGTGCCTGGAGTGTGTGGGGCCCCGAGCAGTACTTC; CDR3aa: CAWSVWGPEQYF
j_gene: TRBJ2-7; abundance: .; d_gene: .; v_gene: TRBV6-5; CDR3nt: TGTGCCAGCAGCCCCCCGGGGGTAGGGGACGAGCAGTACTTC; CDR3aa: CASSPPGVGDEQYF
j_gene: TRBJ2-1; abundance: .; d_gene: .; v_gene: TRBV24-1; CDR3nt: TGTGCCACCAGTGACCCGACGACCTACAATGAGCAGTTCTTC; CDR3aa: CATSDPTTYNEQFF
j_gene: TRBJ2-6; abundance: many; d_gene: TRBD1; v_gene: TRBV7-2; CDR3nt: TGTGCCAGCAGCTTAGAGGGACAGGGGGCCTCTGGGGCCAACGTCCTGACTTTC; CDR3aa: CASSLEGQGASGANVLTF
j_gene: TRBJ2-5; abundance: many; d_gene: .; v_gene: TRBV4-2; CDR3nt: TGTGCCAGCAGCACCCAGGAAGCCCCCGAGACCCAGTACTTC; CDR3aa: CASSTQEAPETQYF
j_gene: TRBJ2-3; abundance: few; d_gene: .; v_gene: TRBV19; CDR3nt: TGTGCCAGTAGTACAATCACAGATACGCAGTATTTT; CDR3aa: CASSTITDTQYF